The 10 T cell receptor beta chains listed next were all sequenced from one sample in a study of T cells in Graves' hyperthyroidism and ophthalmopathy. Using RNA transcripts as the source, TCR beta CDR3 regions were amplified. With the HTBI primer set, the TCR CDR3 went through a first round of RT-PCR. TCRdb fed the multiplex PCR reads into MiXCR, producing one record per CDR3 protein. Altogether about 500,000 distinct CDR3 sequences are present, under 15% being singletons, with the ten largest covering 17%. The source material was blood. Receptors originate from a woman aged 18-29 years with Graves' hyperthyroidism.

This clonotype was found many times. The J gene is TRBJ2-3, the V gene TRBV20-1; 10 bases map to TRBD2. The CDR3 loop spans 16 amino acids. Germline CDR1 reads DFQATT; CDR2 reads SNEGSKA (reference sequence). The ends lost 6 bases at V and 8 bases at J; junction bases unmatched: 17. As DNA, the CDR3 is TGCAGTGCCGGGCCCCTAGCGGGAGTTGGTTACGGTACGCAGTATTTT. Its translation: CSAGPLAGVGYGTQYF.

This sequence joins TRBV7-6 and TRBJ1-1, with 9 nucleotides matching TRBD1. The trim removed 4 bases at V and 0 bases at J, leaving 6 bases unmatched. Germline CDR1 is SGHVS and CDR2 is FNYEAQ. The CDR3 length is 16 residues. The CDR3 DNA reads TGTGCCAGCAGCTCGGGACAGGGTTGGATGAACACTGAAGCTTTCTTT. Translating gives CASSSGQGWMNTEAFF.

This clonotype was counted ten times or more. This chain connects TRBV20-1 to TRBJ1-5; D possibly corresponds to TRBD1 (5 bases). The CDR3 has 15 residues. Germline CDR1 reads DFQATT; CDR2 reads SNEGSKA (reference sequence). Trimming pared 1 base from V and 2 bases from J, leaving 12 bases between. CDR3 bases: TGCAGTGCTAGAGCGGGGGGTTACGGCAATCAGCCCCAGCATTTT. The encoded protein is CSARAGGYGNQPQHF.

This clonotype was counted many times. V usage is TRBV2 and J usage is TRBJ1-2, with 8 bases identical to TRBD1. Germline V gene data show CDR1 as SNHLY and CDR2 as FYNNEI. J gave up 4 bases and V 9 bases, and 4 bases lay outside the gene matches. The CDR3 contains 12 residues. CDR3 residues: CARRTGPYGYTF. DNA of the CDR3: TGTGCCAGAAGGACAGGGCCCTATGGCTACACCTTC.

There are many counts of this clonotype. The chain uses TRBV24-1 and TRBJ2-7, with D maybe TRBD2 (5 bases). Germline loops: CDR1 KGHDR, CDR2 SFDVKD. The CDR3 has 12 amino acids. Trimming left V 4 bases short and J 5 bases short, with 8 bases between. Here the CDR3 DNA reads TGTGCCACCAGTGACCGGGGTGACGAGCAGTACGTC. Residues: CATSDRGDEQYV.

The chain combines TRBV19 with TRBJ1-2; D not resolved. Looked up from germline, CDR1 is LNHDA and CDR2 is SQIVND (reference sequence). V lost 7 bases, J lost 7 bases, and 16 bases lay in between. There are 13 residues in the CDR3. As DNA, the CDR3 is TGTGCCAGTACCCCCCTGGGTGGATCTGGCTACACCTTC. Residues: CASTPLGGSGYTF. The full variable domain, completed using reference TRBV19 and TRBJ1-2, is DGGITQSPKYLFRKEGQNVTLSCEQNLNHDAMYWYRQDPGQGLRLIYYSQIVNDFQKGDIAEGYSVSREKKESFPLTVTSAQKNPTAFYLCASTPLGGSGYTFGSGTRLTVV.

The J gene is TRBJ2-7, the V gene TRBV9, with TRBD2 identical over 14 bases. The CDR3 runs 16 residues. V shed 3 bases, J shed 4 bases, and the junction held 6 bases outside the gene matches. Germline V lookup: CDR1 SGDLS, CDR2 YYNGEE. The chain's CDR3 is CASSGLAGGPSYEQYF. As DNA, the CDR3 is TGTGCCAGCAGCGGACTAGCGGGAGGGCCCTCATACGAGCAGTACTTC.

The chain links TRBV18 to TRBJ1-1, with D perhaps matching TRBD1 (6 bases). This CDR3 comprises 13 residues. V dropped 5 bases and J dropped 8 bases, with 15 bases sitting between them. CDR1 and CDR2 from the germline V gene are KGHSH and LQKENI. In nucleotides, the CDR3 is TGTGCCAGCTCATCACAGGGCACAATCGAAGCTTTCTTT. This gives the protein CASSSQGTIEAFF.

This clonotype was observed at least ten times. The chain carries TRBV27 and TRBJ1-1, with TRBD1 matching over 9 bases. V lost 3 bases and J lost 0; bases outside the gene matches: 8. The CDR3 covers 17 residues. CDR1 and CDR2 from the germline V gene are MNHEY and SMNVEV (reference sequence). The DNA for the CDR3 is TGTGCCAGCAGTTTTGTGCGGACAGGGGTTATGAACACTGAAGCTTTCTTT. Its protein is CASSFVRTGVMNTEAFF.

This clonotype was observed at least ten times. V gene TRBV3-1 combines with J gene TRBJ2-7; no definite D call. CDR3 length: 14 amino acids. The germline V gene has CDR1 LGHDT and CDR2 YNNKEL (reference sequence). Trimming removed 4 bases from V and 2 bases from J, with 12 bases in between. The CDR3 DNA follows: TGTGCCAGCAGCCCCCCGTCTAGTCCCTACGAGCAGTACGTC. It yields the protein CASSPPSSPYEQYV.